This T cell receptor beta chain was found in a study of blood T cell repertoires in COVID-19. Study details: Collection of acute and convalescent COVID-19 samples took place in the United States, Italy and Spain. From T cells, B-cell-depleted T cells, or PBMCs came the material, which was cDNA or gDNA.

Per the authors' pipeline: Amplification of reference gene primers was used by the study to estimate nucleated cell counts. TCRdb's copy holds only in-frame clones and misses some; the assay was immunoSEQ multiplex PCR. V, J and clone size reflect that table, while D and trimming were determined from the DNA. This sample has 45,000 or so clones, with about 85% found just once. The TCR sequence derives from a human donor in a cohort sampled during active COVID-19. Source material: peripheral blood.

DNA of the CDR3: TGTGCCAGCAGCCCCCCCCCGGCCTACAATGAGCAGTTCTTC. It encodes CASSPPPAYNEQFF. This chain uses TRBV3-1 (or the pseudogene TRBV3-2) with TRBJ2-1; D remains ambiguous. The CDR3 has 14 residues. Germline V gene data show CDR1 as LGHDT and CDR2 as YNNKEL (reference sequence). V gave up 4 bases and J gave up 2 bases, with 9 bases separating them.